A single sample is the source of the 28 T cell receptor beta chains below, sequenced in a study of blood T cell repertoires in COVID-19. Using immunoSEQ multiplex PCR, the repertoire was profiled, and TCRdb retains in-frame clones only, with some absent. The table lists 35,000 to 45,000 clones, almost 80% of them singletons. The material sequenced was peripheral blood. These receptors originate from a woman at least 80 years old with acute or convalescent COVID-19.

The rearrangement joins TRBV5-1 to TRBJ2-2, with 8 bases matching TRBD1. The junction had 4 bases not matched to a gene; V was cut back by 1 base and J by 2 bases. CDR3 length equals 16 residues. Germline V gene data show CDR1 as SGHRS and CDR2 as YFSETQ. The CDR3 DNA follows: TGCGCCAGCAGCTTGTCGACAGGGGATAACACCGGGGAGCTGTTTTTT. It translates to CASSLSTGDNTGELFF.

This clone was seen a handful of times. The chain employs TRBV5-1 and TRBJ1-2, with D maybe TRBD1 (6 bases). The germline V gene has CDR1 SGHRS and CDR2 YFSETQ. CDR3 length equals 14 residues. Trimming took 0 bases from V and 2 from J, leaving 8 bases between them. In DNA form, the CDR3 reads TGCGCCAGCAGCTTGGCAGGGGCCAACTATGGCTACACCTTC. Translating it yields CASSLAGANYGYTF.

The chain carries TRBV27 and TRBJ2-1; 13 nucleotides agree with TRBD2. Germline V lookup: CDR1 MNHEY, CDR2 SMNVEV (reference sequence). The V gene end was trimmed by 6 bases and the J gene end by 1 base; junction bases not matched to a gene: 9. The CDR3 is made up of 18 amino acids. This CDR3 reads CASRPGTSGKGSYNEQFF. In DNA form, the CDR3 reads TGTGCCAGCAGACCTGGGACTAGCGGGAAAGGGTCCTACAATGAGCAGTTCTTC.

The chain joins TRBV9 to TRBJ1-6; D unclear. V was shortened by 3 bases and J by 10 bases, with 11 bases between the two germline ends. From germline, CDR1 is SGDLS and CDR2 YYNGEE. CDR3 length: 13 residues. CDR3 nucleotides: TGTGCCAGCAGCGACCGTGAGGGCTCACCCCTCCACTTT. This gives the protein CASSDREGSPLHF.

The genes are TRBV12-5 and TRBJ2-1; possibly TRBD1 for D (6 bases). Trimming pared 2 bases from V and 8 bases from J, leaving 22 bases between. The CDR3 runs to 17 residues. CDR1 is LGHNT and CDR2 is FRNRAP in the germline V gene. The DNA of the CDR3 is TGTGCTAGTGGTTTGATGGTAGGGGGAACATTTACGTATGAGCAGTTCTTC. It specifies CASGLMVGGTFTYEQFF.

The rearrangement uses TRBV9 and TRBJ2-5, with 10 nucleotides matching TRBD2. CDR1 and CDR2 (germline): SGDLS, YYNGEE. V shed 3 bases and J 1 base; nucleotides not matched to a gene: 9. There are 17 residues in the CDR3. For the CDR3, the DNA is TGTGCCAGCAGCGCCACTAGCGGGAAGGGTGGCCAAGAGACCCAGTACTTC. It specifies CASSATSGKGGQETQYF.

This clone was seen a few times. This chain joins TRBV14 and TRBJ2-7; 10 bases are shared with TRBD2. V lost 4 bases and J lost 2; bases outside the gene matches: 5. Per the germline V gene, CDR1 is SGHDN and CDR2 is FVKESK. CDR3 length: 15 residues. The CDR3 protein is CASSLGLADTYEQYF. The DNA for the CDR3 is TGTGCCAGCAGCCTAGGACTAGCGGACACCTACGAGCAGTACTTC. The complete variable domain, with remaining parts taken from reference TRBV14 and TRBJ2-7, reads EAGVTQFPSHSVIEKGQTVTLRCDPISGHDNLYWYRRVMGKEIKFLLHFVKESKQDESGMPNNRFLAERTGGTYSTLKVQPAELEDSGVYFCASSLGLADTYEQYFGPGTRLTVT.

This rearrangement joins TRBV24-1 to TRBJ2-7, with TRBD2 matching over 8 bases. Per germline, CDR1 KGHDR and CDR2 SFDVKD. There are 15 residues in the CDR3. The J segment lost 2 bases and the V segment lost 8 bases, leaving 10 bases of the junction unmatched. The CDR3 DNA reads as TGTGCCACCACGGGGGGGGCAGGGGACACCTACGAGCAGTACTTC. It encodes CATTGGAGDTYEQYF.

This CDR3 reads CASSLAQSGAGGRQFF. CDR3 bases: TGTGCCAGCAGCTTGGCCCAAAGCGGAGCGGGGGGGAGGCAGTTCTTC. The chain combines TRBV5-8 with TRBJ2-1; 10 bases agree with TRBD2. The CDR3 contains 16 residues. Germline V lookup: CDR1 SGHTS, CDR2 YDEGEE. Trimming cost V 0 bases and J 12 bases; bases outside gene matches: 12.

The rearrangement uses TRBV28 and TRBJ1-1, with TRBD1 matching 9 bases. Germline V CDR1 and CDR2: MDHEN, SYDVKM. The V and J ends lost 5 bases and 0 bases, in that order; junction bases with no gene match: 10. The CDR3 loop spans 17 amino acids. The CDR3, as DNA: TGTGCCAGCAGTGTATACAGGGGGCCTATCCTGAACACTGAAGCTTTCTTT. Its translation is CASSVYRGPILNTEAFF.

The V call is TRBV7-9, the J call TRBJ1-5, with D maybe TRBD1 (5 bases). This CDR3 has 12 amino acids. In germline, CDR1 is SEHNR, CDR2 FQNEAQ (reference sequence). The V and J ends lost 3 bases and 11 bases respectively, with 11 bases between them. CDR3 loop: CASSFGGEAQHF. Here the CDR3 DNA reads TGTGCCAGCAGCTTCGGGGGTGAGGCCCAGCATTTT.

The chain employs TRBV5-6 and TRBJ2-3; maybe TRBD2 (5 bases). V was pared by 0 bases and J by 4 bases, with 6 bases between. The CDR3 consists of 13 residues. Germline values: CDR1 SGHDT, CDR2 YYEEEE. The CDR3: CASSLDGADTQYF. The CDR3 DNA is TGTGCCAGCAGCTTGGACGGGGCAGATACGCAGTATTTT.

In its sample, this clone was seen once. The V call is TRBV29-1, the J call TRBJ1-1; D is ambiguous. Germline V CDR1 and CDR2: SQVTM, ANQGSEA. The CDR3 has 13 residues. Trimming stripped 7 bases from V and 0 bases from J, with 12 bases between. CDR3 in DNA: TGCAGCGCGGGCGGCGGCTTGAACACTGAAGCTTTCTTT. Translation: CSAGGGLNTEAFF.

The chain employs TRBV11-1 and TRBJ2-5; 10 bases are shared with TRBD1. The germline gives CDR1 SGHAT, CDR2 FQDESV (reference sequence). V dropped 4 bases and J dropped 4; count of bases not matched to a gene: 9. CDR3 size: 16 residues. In DNA form, the CDR3 reads TGTGCCAGCAGCTGGGACAGGGGATGGGTAGGAGAGACCCAGTACTTC. It codes for CASSWDRGWVGETQYF. Full variable domain (remainder filled in from reference TRBV11-1 and TRBJ2-5): EAEVAQSPRYKITEKSQAVAFWCDPISGHATLYWYRQILGQGPELLVQFQDESVVDDSQLPKDRFSAERLKGVDSTLKIQPAELGDSAMYLCASSWDRGWVGETQYFGPGTRLLVL.

The chain employs TRBV18 and TRBJ1-2; the match to TRBD1 covers 7 bases. The V gene end was trimmed by 2 bases and the J gene end by 3 bases; junction bases not matched to a gene: 12. The CDR3 loop spans 17 amino acids. Germline V gene lookup returns CDR1 KGHSH and CDR2 LQKENI. CDR3 amino acids: CASSPTTEGARDYGYTF. The CDR3 bases are TGTGCCAGCTCACCAACCACTGAGGGGGCGCGCGACTATGGCTACACCTTC.

The V and J genes are TRBV7-2 and TRBJ1-2, with a possible D match to TRBD1 (5 bases). V lost 5 bases and J lost 8, with 21 bases in between. The germline gives CDR1 SGHTA, CDR2 FQGNSA. The CDR3 has 15 residues. The DNA for the CDR3 is TGTGCCAGCAGCCGGGGTGAGGGAGGCTCAGGGGGCTACACCTTC. Its protein product is CASSRGEGGSGGYTF.

The chain combines TRBV5-1 with TRBJ1-2; 9 bases line up with TRBD1. CDR1 and CDR2 from the germline V gene are SGHRS and YFSETQ. V dropped 4 bases and J dropped 4; count of bases not matched to a gene: 5. The CDR3 is made up of 14 amino acids. In DNA form, the CDR3 reads TGCGCCAGCAGCCCTTTGACAGGGGGCTATGGCTACACCTTC. Translated, it gives CASSPLTGGYGYTF.

The chain joins TRBV7-9 to TRBJ2-1, with 12 bases aligning to TRBD2. This CDR3 is built from 13 residues. The ends lost 6 bases at V and 12 bases at J; junction bases unmatched: 6. Germline V gives CDR1 SEHNR, CDR2 FQNEAQ (reference sequence). CDR3 nucleotides: TGTGCCAGCAGTTCGGGACTAGCGGGCTTGCAGTTCTTC. Protein: CASSSGLAGLQFF.

J is TRBJ1-1 and V is TRBV12-3 or TRBV12-4, with D perhaps matching TRBD1 (5 bases). Trimming left V 7 bases short and J 9 bases short, with 18 bases between. The CDR3 length is 13 residues. The CDR3 spells CASTPGGRAKAFF. The DNA of the CDR3 is TGTGCCAGCACCCCGGGGGGTAGGGCCAAAGCTTTCTTT.

This rearrangement joins TRBV30 to TRBJ1-4, with D unclear. This CDR3 is built from 12 residues. V was shortened by 5 bases and J by 4 bases, with 8 bases between the two germline ends. CDR1 GTSNPN and CDR2 SVGIG come from the germline V gene (reference sequence). In DNA, the CDR3 is TGTGCCTGGTGCGGAGATAATGAAAAACTGTTTTTT. It is translated as CAWCGDNEKLFF.

As DNA, the CDR3 is TGTGCCAGCAGTAGACAGGGGGCACTCGGCTACACCTTC. Translated: CASSRQGALGYTF. This rearrangement joins TRBV6-5 to TRBJ1-2; TRBD1 aligns across 10 bases. Germline assignment: CDR1 MNHEY and CDR2 SVGAGI. Losses at the gene ends were 5 bases for V and 8 bases for J; bases not matched to a gene: 5. This CDR3 region has 13 residues.

The chain carries TRBV30 and TRBJ2-1; 10 bases align to TRBD1. V dropped 5 bases and J dropped 6; count of bases not matched to a gene: 7. The V gene's germline CDR1 is GTSNPN and CDR2 SVGIG (reference sequence). This CDR3 has 14 residues. CDR3 protein: CAWSGQGTFNEQFF. The CDR3 DNA follows: TGTGCCTGGTCGGGACAGGGGACCTTCAATGAGCAGTTCTTC.

The chain links TRBV5-1 to TRBJ1-1; 7 positions agree with TRBD1. Germline trimming cut 0 bases from V and 3 bases from J; bases unmatched to any gene: 5. Per germline, CDR1 SGHRS and CDR2 YFSETQ. The CDR3 has 15 residues. CDR3: CASSLDRGGDTEAFF. The CDR3 region has the DNA TGCGCCAGCAGCTTGGACAGGGGCGGGGACACTGAAGCTTTCTTT.

This clone was seen just once. The gene calls are TRBV18 and TRBJ1-1, with D possibly matching TRBD1 (5 bases). Germline CDR1 reads KGHSH; CDR2 reads LQKENI. V lost 1 base and J 7 bases, leaving 16 bases between the germline ends. The CDR3 covers 15 residues. The CDR3 nucleotides are TGTGCCAGCTCACCACATAGTGAAGGGGCCCATGAAGCTTTCTTT. Residues: CASSPHSEGAHEAFF.

The rearrangement joins TRBV4-2 to TRBJ1-2; D is possibly TRBD1 (5 bases). CDR3 length equals 13 residues. With 0 bases removed from V and 6 bases from J, the gap between germline ends came to 8 bases. CDR1 and CDR2 (germline): LGHNA, YNFKEQ. This CDR3 reads CASSQDQGDGYTF. CDR3 in DNA: TGTGCCAGCAGCCAAGATCAAGGGGATGGCTACACCTTC.

The chain employs TRBV19 and TRBJ1-1; 8 nucleotides agree with TRBD1. CDR1 and CDR2 (germline): LNHDA, SQIVND (reference sequence). CDR3 length: 14 residues. The J segment lost 5 bases and the V segment lost 1 base, leaving 3 bases of the junction unmatched. The CDR3 DNA sequence: TGTGCCAGTAGTATAGTACAGGGGGGGACTGAAGCTTTCTTT. Translated, it gives CASSIVQGGTEAFF.

The chain employs TRBV5-1 and TRBJ2-6; TRBD2 is a possible D gene (5 bases). This CDR3 comprises 16 residues. V gave up 7 bases and J gave up 0 bases, with 14 bases separating them. CDR1 and CDR2 from the germline V gene are SGHRS and YFSETQ. The CDR3 sequence is CASSWGDSSGANVLTF. As DNA, the CDR3 is TGCGCCAGCTCCTGGGGAGACTCCTCTGGGGCCAACGTCCTGACTTTC.

This clone has only a few counts. This chain connects TRBV7-9 to TRBJ1-5, with D possibly being TRBD1 (6 bases). The CDR3 is 17 residues long. Germline loops: CDR1 SEHNR, CDR2 FQNEAQ (reference sequence). The V end was cut by 2 bases, the J end by 3 bases, with 17 bases between. The CDR3 sequence: CASSLYGSGADNQPQHF. CDR3 nucleotide sequence: TGTGCCAGCAGCTTATATGGTTCAGGGGCAGACAATCAGCCCCAGCATTTT.